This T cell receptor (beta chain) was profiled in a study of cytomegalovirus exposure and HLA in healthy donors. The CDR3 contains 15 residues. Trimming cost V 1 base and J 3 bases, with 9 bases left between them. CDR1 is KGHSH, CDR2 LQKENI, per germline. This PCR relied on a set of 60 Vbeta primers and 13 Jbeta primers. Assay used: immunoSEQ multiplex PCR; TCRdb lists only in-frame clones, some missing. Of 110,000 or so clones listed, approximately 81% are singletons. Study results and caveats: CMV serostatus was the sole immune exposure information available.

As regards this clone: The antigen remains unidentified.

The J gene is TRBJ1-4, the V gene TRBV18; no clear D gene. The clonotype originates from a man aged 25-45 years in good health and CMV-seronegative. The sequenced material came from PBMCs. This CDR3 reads CASSPRREANEKLFF. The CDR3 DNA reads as TGTGCCAGCTCACCACGGAGGGAGGCTAATGAAAAACTGTTTTTT.